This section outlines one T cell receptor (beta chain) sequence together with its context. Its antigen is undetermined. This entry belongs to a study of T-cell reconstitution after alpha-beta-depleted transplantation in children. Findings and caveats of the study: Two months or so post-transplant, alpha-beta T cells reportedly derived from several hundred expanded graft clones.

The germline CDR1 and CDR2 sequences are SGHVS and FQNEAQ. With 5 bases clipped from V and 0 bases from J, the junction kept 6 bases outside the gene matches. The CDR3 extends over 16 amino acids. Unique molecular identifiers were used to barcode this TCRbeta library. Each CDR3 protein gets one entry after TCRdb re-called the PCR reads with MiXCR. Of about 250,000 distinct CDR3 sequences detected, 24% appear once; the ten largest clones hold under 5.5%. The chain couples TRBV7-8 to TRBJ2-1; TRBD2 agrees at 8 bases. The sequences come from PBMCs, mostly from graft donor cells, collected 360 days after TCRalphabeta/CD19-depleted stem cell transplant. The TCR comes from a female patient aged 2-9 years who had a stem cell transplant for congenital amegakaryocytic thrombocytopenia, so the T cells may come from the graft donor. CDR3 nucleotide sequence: TGTGCCAGCAGCCCCTTAGCGGGACACTCCTACAATGAGCAGTTCTTC. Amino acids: CASSPLAGHSYNEQFF.